This TCR beta chain was sequenced for a study of tissue T cells after allogeneic stem cell transplantation. The overall study: CD3+ T cells were flow-sorted when enough cells; otherwise DNA extracted directly. Study findings and constraints: Shared clones across patients were few; motif clustering revealed tissue-specific shared signatures.

On this clone: Its antigen is undetermined.

Clones were read by immunoSEQ multiplex PCR, and TCRdb kept only the in-frame ones, dropping some. This repertoire shows around 40,000 clones, 92% found once; its top ten account for 3.8%. Germline CDR1 and CDR2: KGHSH and LQKENI. The germline V and J ends were trimmed by 3 bases and 5 bases, with 19 bases remaining between them. This CDR3 is built from 16 residues. This sequence joins TRBV18 and TRBJ2-5; D call uncertain. The starting material was blood, obtained before transplantation. The source is a woman between 35 and 70 years old who later had graft-versus-host disease after an allogeneic stem cell transplant. The DNA for the CDR3 is TGTGCCAGCTCACCGCCTGTGGCAACCGGGCGGGAGACCCAGTACTTC. Translation gives CASSPPVATGRETQYF.